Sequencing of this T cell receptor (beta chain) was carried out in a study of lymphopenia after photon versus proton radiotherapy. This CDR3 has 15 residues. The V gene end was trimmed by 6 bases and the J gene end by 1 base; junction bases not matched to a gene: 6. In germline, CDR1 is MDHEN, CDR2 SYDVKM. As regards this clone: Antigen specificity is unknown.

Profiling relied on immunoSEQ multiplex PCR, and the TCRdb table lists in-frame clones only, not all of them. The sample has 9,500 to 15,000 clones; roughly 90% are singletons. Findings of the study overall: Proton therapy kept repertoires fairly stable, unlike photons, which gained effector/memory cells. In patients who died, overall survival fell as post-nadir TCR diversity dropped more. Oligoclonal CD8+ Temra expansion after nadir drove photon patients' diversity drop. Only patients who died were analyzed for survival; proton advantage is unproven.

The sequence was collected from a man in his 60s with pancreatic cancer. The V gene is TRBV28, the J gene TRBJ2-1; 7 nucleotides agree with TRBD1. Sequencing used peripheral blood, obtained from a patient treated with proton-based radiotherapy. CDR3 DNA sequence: TGTGCCAGCAGCGAAGGGGGCGGATCCTACAATGAGCAGTTCTTC. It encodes CASSEGGGSYNEQFF.